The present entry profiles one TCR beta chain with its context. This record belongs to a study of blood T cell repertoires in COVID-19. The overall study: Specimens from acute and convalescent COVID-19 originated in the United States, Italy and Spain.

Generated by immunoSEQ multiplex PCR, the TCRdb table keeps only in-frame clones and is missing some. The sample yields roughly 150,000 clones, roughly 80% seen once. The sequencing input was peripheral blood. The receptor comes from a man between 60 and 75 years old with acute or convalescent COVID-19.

This CDR3 is CASSLASGWNTEAFF. In nucleotides, the CDR3 is TGTGCCAGCAGCTTAGCGTCAGGATGGAACACTGAAGCTTTCTTT. This chain uses TRBV7-8 with TRBJ1-1; no clear D. Trimming took off 0 bases at V and 1 base at J, with 9 bases between the two ends. Germline CDR1 reads SGHVS; CDR2 reads FQNEAQ. This CDR3 has 15 amino acids. Variable domain in full (rest from reference TRBV7-8 and TRBJ1-1): GAGVSQSPRYKVAKRGQDVALRCDPISGHVSLFWYQQALGQGPEFLTYFQNEAQLDKSGLPSDRFFAERPEGSVSTLKIQRTQQEDSAVYLCASSLASGWNTEAFFGQGTRLTVV.